This paragraph covers one T cell receptor beta chain sequence. It lacks a known antigen. No much larger clonotype is one base removed from it; base qualities were not supplied. The CDR3 has 16 amino acids, counting the end cysteine and phenylalanine. The kept DNA is CDR3 alone, 48 bases in frame from the first base. CDR1 and CDR2 were assigned from the germline V gene as SGHAT and FQNNGV. Relative to germline, V is 5 bases shorter and J is 4 bases shorter, with 18 bases between their ends. Libraries were constructed by the immunoSEQ multiplex PCR assay. TCRdb holds this immuneACCESS table with in-frame rearrangements only. Some clones are missing; in checked studies, unresolved V genes explain under half, and the rest has no known cause. Present in this sample are about 75,000 clones, around nine tenths of which were seen just once. About 0.4% of the sample is held by the ten biggest clonotypes. These data belong to a study of T cell changes during pregnancy in multiple sclerosis (dated by TCRdb to the late 2010s). A note on the overall study: Changes in the T cell repertoire over the course of pregnancy were examined in this study in women with multiple sclerosis.

Here the sequenced sample was CD4+ T cells from peripheral blood mononuclear cells, taken before pregnancy. This receptor chain uses TRBV11-2 and TRBJ1-5, with TRBD1 tentatively as D gene (6 bases match). The TCR sequence derives from a female donor with multiple sclerosis, enrolled in a pregnancy study. The nucleotide sequence reads TGTGCCAGCAGCCCCGGATCACAGGGTGGTAATCAGCCCCAGCATTTT. Its protein product is CASSPGSQGGNQPQHF.